The clone carrying this TCR beta chain appeared a few times. The target antigen is unknown. The sample comes from a study of beta chain features in type 1 diabetes. The whole isolated RNA underwent reverse transcription, so sequencing captured expressed TCRB transcripts. The repertoire was sequenced with immunoSEQ multiplex PCR; TCRdb's copy has only in-frame clones and lacks some. The data show about 900,000 clones, roughly 16% seen once. CD45RO/CCR7/CD25/CD127/CD95/CD27 separated CD4+ naive, central memory, regulatory and stem cell-like memory cells by sorting. Findings and limits, study-wide: Any HLA-type effect on TCRB rearrangement remained unresolved here. The naive, central memory and Treg TCRB repertoires of patients appeared to be more similar to one another than those of healthy donors. Whatever favoring of shorter templates PCR might show would apply equally to patients and controls.

Germline V gene sequence: CDR1 SGHTA, CDR2 FQGNSA. This CDR3 is built from 16 residues. V lost 2 bases to trimming and J lost 3 bases, with 15 bases between them. The sequence came from a woman between 18 and 29 years old in good health. The source material was naive CD4+ T cells from blood. V usage is TRBV7-2 and J usage is TRBJ2-3; maybe TRBD2 (5 bases). Written as DNA, the CDR3 is TGTGCCAGCAGCTTAATTTCCGGGAATGCGACAGATACGCAGTATTTT. Residues: CASSLISGNATDTQYF.